The 32 T cell receptor beta chains in this list originate from one sample, sequenced in a study of human T cells and chemical hapten exposure. Time point of the sample: patch test 1, 2 weeks after DPC sensitization. Treatment noted: therapeutic diphenylcyclopropenone sensitization with weekly scalp DPC. TCRdb re-derived calls from the RACE reads in MiXCR, one entry per CDR3 protein. The sample includes 45,000 to 60,000 distinct CDR3 sequences, approximately 9.3% of them seen just once. The sequencing used whole blood, collected in connection with sensitization to the hapten diphenylcyclopropenone (DPC). The receptors derive from a woman between 35 and 50 years old with alopecia areata. Some clones in this sample may be carry-over from other donors' samples.

In its sample, this clonotype was seen many times. The chain carries TRBV4-2 and TRBJ2-4; tentatively, D is TRBD1 (5 bases). The CDR3 is 15 amino acids. The germline CDR1 and CDR2 sequences are LGHNA and YNFKEQ. Trimming cost V 4 bases and J 7 bases, with 17 bases left between them. As DNA, the CDR3 is TGTGCCAGCAGCCCTACTCCAGGGTTGGAGAACATTCAGTACTTC. As protein: CASSPTPGLENIQYF.

The J gene is TRBJ2-4, the V gene TRBV10-3; 9 positions match TRBD1. CDR1 ENHRY and CDR2 SYGVKD come from the germline V gene. The CDR3 has 15 residues. Trimming at V came to 6 bases and at J to 2 bases, leaving 5 bases not matched to a gene. The CDR3 spells CAIRPGQGTKNIQYF. CDR3 DNA: TGTGCCATCAGGCCGGGACAGGGAACCAAAAACATTCAGTACTTC.

This clonotype appeared many times. This CDR3 reads CASSLKSQIHGYTF. The CDR3 nucleotides are TGTGCCAGCAGTTTAAAATCACAGATTCATGGCTACACCTTC. This chain connects TRBV12-3 or TRBV12-4 to TRBJ1-2; D remains ambiguous. This CDR3 spans 14 amino acids. V was trimmed by 2 bases and J by 6 bases, leaving 13 bases between them.

This clonotype appeared many times. The chain couples TRBV2 to TRBJ2-3; 8 bases match TRBD1. This CDR3 is 15 amino acids long. Germline values: CDR1 SNHLY, CDR2 FYNNEI. After removal of 6 bases from V and 4 bases from J, the junction contained 9 bases not matched to a gene. CDR3 amino acids: CASRATGGYPDTQYF. The CDR3 DNA sequence: TGTGCCAGCAGGGCAACAGGGGGTTATCCAGATACGCAGTATTTT.

The chain combines TRBV30 with TRBJ2-3, with unresolved D. The CDR3 has 14 residues. Trimming pared 8 bases from V and 5 bases from J, leaving 20 bases between. Per germline, CDR1 GTSNPN and CDR2 SVGIG (reference sequence). DNA of the CDR3: TGTGCCCGCGAAGACCCTTTTTCAGGAGATACGCAGTATTTT. It specifies CAREDPFSGDTQYF. Drawing the rest from reference TRBV30 and TRBJ2-3, the complete variable domain is SQTIHQWPATLVQPVGSPLSLECTVEGTSNPNLYWYRQAAGRGLQLLFYSVGIGQISSEVPQNLSASRPQDRQFILSSKKLLLSDSGFYLCAREDPFSGDTQYFGPGTRLTVL.

This clonotype was observed a few times. The chain links TRBV7-8 to TRBJ1-5; unclear D gene. The V end was cut by 5 bases, the J end by 4 bases, with 9 bases between. This CDR3 is built from 13 residues. Germline V gene data show CDR1 as SGHVS and CDR2 as FQNEAQ. CDR3 amino acids: CASSPGRNQPQHF. For the CDR3, the DNA is TGTGCCAGCAGCCCTGGACGGAATCAGCCCCAGCATTTT.

This clonotype appeared many times. This sequence joins TRBV29-1 and TRBJ2-2; maybe TRBD1 (5 bases). This CDR3 has 19 amino acids. The germline V gene encodes CDR1 SQVTM and CDR2 ANQGSEA. Trimming removed 8 bases from V and 4 bases from J, with 32 bases in between. In DNA, the CDR3 is TGCAGCCCCTCCCCGCAGGGCATCGAACTCACCAGAGGCACCGGGGAGCTGTTTTTT. Amino acids: CSPSPQGIELTRGTGELFF.

This clonotype was seen a single time. The chain employs TRBV21-1 and TRBJ1-3. TRBV21-1 is described as a pseudogene. The CDR3 is 14 amino acids. CDR3 nucleotides: TGTGCCAGCAGCAAGGGCTCCTCAGGCAACACCATATATTTT. It yields the protein CASSKGSSGNTIYF.

This clonotype appeared a few times. This chain joins TRBV20-1 and TRBJ1-6; 10 nucleotides agree with TRBD1. Trimming removed 0 bases from V and 4 bases from J; junction bases left unmatched: 6. The CDR3 sequence is 17 residues long. Germline values: CDR1 DFQATT, CDR2 SNEGSKA (reference sequence). The CDR3 sequence is CSARDSGQGGYNSPLHF. DNA of the CDR3: TGCAGTGCTAGAGATTCCGGACAGGGGGGATATAATTCACCCCTCCACTTT.

This clonotype has only a few counts. This rearrangement joins TRBV13 to TRBJ1-3; the D is unclear. Germline V gene sequence: CDR1 PRHDT, CDR2 FYEKMQ (reference sequence). V was cut by 7 bases and J by 4 bases, with 11 bases left in between. The CDR3 has 13 residues. The CDR3 region has the DNA TGTGCCAGCACCTCCTTTGAAGGAAACACCATATATTTT. Protein: CASTSFEGNTIYF.

The rearrangement joins TRBV27 to TRBJ2-3; 7 positions match TRBD1. Germline V gene lookup returns CDR1 MNHEY and CDR2 SMNVEV (reference sequence). J lost 0 bases, V lost 2 bases, and 5 bases had no gene match. The CDR3 length is 16 residues. DNA for the CDR3: TGTGCCAGCAGTTTAAGGGGGCGGGCTAGCACAGATACGCAGTATTTT. Protein: CASSLRGRASTDTQYF.

This clonotype has ten or more counts. The chain is built from TRBV29-1 and TRBJ2-6, with a weak D call TRBD2 (6 bases). The CDR3 spans 15 residues. Per the germline V gene, CDR1 is SQVTM and CDR2 is ANQGSEA. V was clipped by 1 base and J by 2 bases, with 9 bases between them. The CDR3 is CSVEGSGAGANVLTF. CDR3 sequence (DNA): TGCAGCGTTGAAGGTTCGGGGGCTGGGGCCAACGTCCTGACTTTC.

The gene calls are TRBV5-1 and TRBJ2-1; 11 nucleotides match TRBD2. The trim removed 1 base at V and 6 bases at J, leaving 9 bases unmatched. Germline CDR1 and CDR2: SGHRS and YFSETQ. The CDR3 contains 17 residues. CDR3 sequence: CASSLRPLAGGGNEQFF. In DNA form, the CDR3 reads TGCGCCAGCAGCTTGAGGCCCCTAGCGGGGGGCGGCAATGAGCAGTTCTTC.

This clonotype was observed many times. V usage is TRBV25-1 and J usage is TRBJ2-7; TRBD2 might be the D (6 bases). Germline V gene lookup returns CDR1 MGHDK and CDR2 SYGVNS. The CDR3 is 12 amino acids. With 3 bases removed from V and 5 bases from J, the gap between germline ends came to 8 bases. CDR3 sequence: CASSEGLHEQYF. In DNA, the CDR3 is TGTGCCAGCAGTGAGGGACTCCACGAGCAGTACTTC.

Comment on this clonotype: A read error is possible here, since a much larger clone lies one base away. The chain has TRBV7-2 and TRBJ2-5; D remains ambiguous. Germline V gene data show CDR1 as SGHTA and CDR2 as FQGNSA. The CDR3 sequence is 12 residues long. The DNA for the CDR3 is TGTGTCAGCAGCTCAGCCCAAGAGACCCAGTACTTC. This gives the protein CVSSSAQETQYF.

This clonotype was seen a few times. The chain recombines TRBV6-6 with TRBJ1-5; 7 positions agree with TRBD1. Germline-derived CDR1 and CDR2 are MNHNY and SVGAGI (reference sequence). V trimming: 3 bases; J trimming: 0 bases; junction bases outside the gene matches: 8. The CDR3 is 17 amino acids. The CDR3 bases are TGTGCCAGCAGTTATTTGGGACAGCCGTATAGCAATCAGCCCCAGCATTTT. Translating gives CASSYLGQPYSNQPQHF.

In its sample, this clonotype was seen many times. The chain is built from TRBV11-3 and TRBJ2-3, with D possibly matching TRBD1 (5 bases). Trimming left V 3 bases short and J 3 bases short, with 10 bases between. Germline V CDR1 and CDR2: SGHNT, YENEEA. The CDR3 extends over 14 amino acids. The CDR3 bases are TGTGCCAGCAGCTTTGCCAGGGAAACAGATACGCAGTATTTT. It encodes CASSFARETDTQYF.

The gene calls are TRBV2 and TRBJ2-2; no firm D call. Germline V gene lookup returns CDR1 SNHLY and CDR2 FYNNEI. This CDR3 has 12 amino acids. V was clipped by 6 bases and J by 2 bases, with 4 bases between them. CDR3 region: CASRTNTGELFF. As DNA, the CDR3 is TGTGCCAGCAGGACCAACACCGGGGAGCTGTTTTTT. The full variable domain, completed using reference TRBV2 and TRBJ2-2, is EPEVTQTPSHQVTQMGQEVILRCVPISNHLYFYWYRQILGQKVEFLVSFYNNEISEKSEIFDDQFSVERPDGSNFTLKIRSTKLEDSAMYFCASRTNTGELFFGEGSRLTVL.

This clonotype was counted many times. CDR3 loop: CASSYIQRGATDTQYF. CDR3 sequence (DNA): TGTGCCAGCAGTTACATCCAGCGGGGGGCCACAGATACGCAGTATTTT. This chain uses TRBV6-2 or TRBV6-3 with TRBJ2-3; TRBD2 agrees at 9 bases. The germline V gene has CDR1 MNHEY and CDR2 SVGEGT. The CDR3 is made up of 16 amino acids. J was trimmed by 2 bases and V by 2 bases; bases with no gene match: 5.

The sample holds many counts of this clonotype. This chain connects TRBV4-2 to TRBJ2-3, with 9 bases matching TRBD2. From germline, CDR1 is LGHNA and CDR2 YNFKEQ. With 4 bases clipped from V and 2 bases from J, the junction kept 10 bases outside the gene matches. This CDR3 is 17 amino acids long. CDR3: CASSPRLGGGATDTQYF. CDR3 nucleotides: TGTGCCAGCAGCCCCCGGTTGGGCGGGGGGGCCACAGATACGCAGTATTTT.

The gene calls are TRBV3-1 and TRBJ2-1; no clear D. Per germline, CDR1 LGHDT and CDR2 YNNKEL (reference sequence). V lost 2 bases and J 0 bases, leaving 11 bases between the germline ends. The CDR3 totals 16 residues. CDR3 in amino acids: CASSQSSRSSYNEQFF. For the CDR3, the DNA is TGTGCCAGCAGCCAATCGAGCAGGAGCTCCTACAATGAGCAGTTCTTC.

The gene calls are TRBV11-3 and TRBJ2-1; 7 positions agree with TRBD2. Looked up from germline, CDR1 is SGHNT and CDR2 is YENEEA. Germline trimming cut 2 bases from V and 0 bases from J; bases unmatched to any gene: 4. The CDR3 extends over 16 amino acids. The CDR3 is CASSLRSGYSYNEQFF. As DNA, the CDR3 is TGTGCCAGCAGCTTACGTAGCGGGTACTCCTACAATGAGCAGTTCTTC.

This clonotype occurred many times. This chain uses TRBV6-6 with TRBJ2-3, with D unclear. The ends were cut back, 7 bases at V and 11 bases at J, with 7 bases in the middle. This CDR3 comprises 9 residues. The germline V gene encodes CDR1 MNHNY and CDR2 SVGAGI (reference sequence). This CDR3 reads CASNVGQYF. The DNA of the CDR3 is TGTGCCAGCAACGTCGGGCAGTATTTT.

This clonotype was observed at least ten times. This rearrangement joins TRBV25-1 to TRBJ1-2; TRBD1 might be the D (6 bases). The CDR3 covers 13 residues. Germline V lookup: CDR1 MGHDK, CDR2 SYGVNS. V lost 11 bases and J lost 3, with 16 bases in between. The CDR3 sequence is CAGNRAQDYGYTF. CDR3 bases: TGTGCCGGCAACAGGGCTCAGGACTATGGCTACACCTTC.

Many counts were recorded for this clonotype. The chain joins TRBV2 to TRBJ1-1, with TRBD1 matching over 11 bases. Trimming removed 6 bases from V and 5 bases from J; junction bases left unmatched: 5. The CDR3 contains 14 residues. Germline V lookup: CDR1 SNHLY, CDR2 FYNNEI. CDR3 loop: CASRDRGRWTEAFF. The CDR3 DNA follows: TGTGCCAGCAGGGACAGGGGGCGTTGGACTGAAGCTTTCTTT.

In this sample, this clonotype turned up many times. The chain links TRBV10-3 to TRBJ2-3; TRBD2 agrees at 9 bases. V shed 6 bases and J 3 bases; nucleotides not matched to a gene: 10. The CDR3 consists of 16 residues. Germline V CDR1 and CDR2: ENHRY, SYGVKD. CDR3 sequence reads: CAISSFSGGSTDTQYF. In nucleotides, the CDR3 is TGTGCCATCAGCTCCTTTAGCGGGGGATCTACAGATACGCAGTATTTT.

In this sample, this clonotype turned up many times. This sequence joins TRBV6-2 or TRBV6-3 and TRBJ2-6, with D hard to call. V was shortened by 6 bases and J by 2 bases, with 8 bases between the two germline ends. This CDR3 is built from 14 residues. Germline V CDR1 and CDR2: MNHEY, SVGEGT. The CDR3 sequence: CASRVDTGANVLTF. CDR3 nucleotide sequence: TGTGCCAGCAGAGTCGACACTGGGGCCAACGTCCTGACTTTC.

This clonotype was seen at least ten times. This chain connects TRBV29-1 to TRBJ2-4, with D possibly TRBD2 on 6 matching bases. The CDR3 covers 14 residues. V lost 7 bases and J 0 bases, leaving 13 bases between the germline ends. CDR1 is SQVTM, CDR2 ANQGSEA, per germline. CDR3 in DNA: TGCAGCGCTTCACCGGGGGTAGCCAAAAACATTCAGTACTTC. It codes for CSASPGVAKNIQYF. Combining the CDR3 with reference TRBV29-1 and TRBJ2-4 gives the whole variable domain SAVISQKPSRDICQRGTSLTIQCQVDSQVTMMFWYRQQPGQSLTLIATANQGSEATYESGFVIDKFPISRPNLTFSTLTVSNMSPEDSSIYLCSASPGVAKNIQYFGAGTRLSVL.

This clonotype was seen at least ten times. The rearrangement uses TRBV6-5 and TRBJ1-1; no clear D. The CDR3 is 13 residues long. Per germline, CDR1 MNHEY and CDR2 SVGAGI. V lost 1 base, J lost 4 bases, and 7 bases lay in between. In DNA, the CDR3 is TGTGCCAGCAGTTACTATAAAAGCACTGAAGCTTTCTTT. Translation: CASSYYKSTEAFF.

This clonotype was seen ten or more times. The chain couples TRBV12-3 or TRBV12-4 to TRBJ2-5; D is uncertain. The CDR3 spans 15 residues. V gave up 4 bases and J gave up 5 bases, with 17 bases separating them. The CDR3 here is CASSSRTSIGETQYF. CDR3 coding DNA: TGTGCCAGCAGTTCCAGGACCTCCATAGGGGAGACCCAGTACTTC.

This clonotype has at least ten counts. This chain connects TRBV14 to TRBJ2-1; TRBD2 is a possible D gene (6 bases). Trimming took 1 base from V and 5 from J, leaving 15 bases between them. The CDR3 loop spans 16 amino acids. Per germline, CDR1 SGHDN and CDR2 FVKESK. The CDR3 nucleotides read TGTGCCAGCAGCCAAGCTGTGGGAGGTGGACACAATGAGCAGTTCTTC. Protein sequence: CASSQAVGGGHNEQFF.

The chain joins TRBV7-9 to TRBJ2-1; 9 nucleotides line up with TRBD1. The V gene end was trimmed by 3 bases and the J gene end by 4 bases; junction bases not matched to a gene: 1. The CDR3 extends over 14 amino acids. Germline values: CDR1 SEHNR, CDR2 FQNEAQ (reference sequence). In DNA, the CDR3 is TGTGCCAGCAGCTTTGGGACAGGGTACAATGAGCAGTTCTTC. Translated, it gives CASSFGTGYNEQFF.